These 13 T cell receptor beta chains were all obtained from the same sample, sequenced in a study of cytomegalovirus exposure and HLA in healthy donors. PCR was performed using 60 Vbeta and 13 Jbeta primers. The method was immunoSEQ multiplex PCR; TCRdb's version includes in-frame clones alone and lacks a portion of them. Altogether about 200,000 clones are present, over 75% being singletons, with the ten largest covering roughly 0.098%. Sequencing was done on a sample of PBMCs. These receptors all come from a boy between 2 and 10 years old in good health and CMV-seronegative.

The rearrangement links TRBV27 to TRBJ2-3, with D tentatively TRBD2 (5 bases). V lost 6 bases to trimming and J lost 7 bases, with 20 bases between them. The CDR3 is 15 residues long. Germline V CDR1 and CDR2: MNHEY, SMNVEV (reference sequence). CDR3 in amino acids: CASSTPNLASYTQYF. In DNA, the CDR3 is TGTGCCAGCAGCACCCCTAATCTAGCTTCTTATACGCAGTATTTT.

The chain recombines TRBV21-1 with TRBJ1-3; TRBD1 is the table's D call, not checked against the DNA. TRBV21-1 is shown as a pseudogene. CDR3 size: 19 residues. CDR3 sequence reads: CASSKFLKFFTDTGNTIYF. CDR3 DNA sequence: TGTGCCAGCAGCAAATTTCTAAAGTTTTTTACGGACACTGGAAACACCATATATTTT.

This clone appeared a few times. This chain links TRBV10-1 with TRBJ2-7; perhaps TRBD1 as D (6 bases). Trimming removed 9 bases from V and 0 bases from J, with 15 bases in between. This CDR3 has 14 residues. CDR1 WNHNN and CDR2 SYGVQD come from the germline V gene (reference sequence). The CDR3 is CARRRGRSSYEQYF. The CDR3 region has the DNA TGCGCCAGGCGCAGGGGCCGGAGCTCCTACGAGCAGTACTTC.

The chain has TRBV7-2 and TRBJ1-6; possibly TRBD1 for D (6 bases). Germline V gene lookup returns CDR1 SGHTA and CDR2 FQGNSA. Trimming stripped 5 bases from V and 4 bases from J, with 15 bases between. The CDR3 has 16 residues. The CDR3 bases are TGTGCCAGCAGCACCCGGACAGTTAGATATAATTCACCCCTCCACTTT. Translation: CASSTRTVRYNSPLHF.

V is TRBV27 and J is TRBJ2-1, with unresolved D. Germline-derived CDR1 and CDR2 are MNHEY and SMNVEV (reference sequence). This CDR3 has 11 residues. Deletions cut 5 bases from V and 7 bases from J, with 6 bases between. CDR3 region: CASSLFNEQFF. CDR3 DNA sequence: TGTGCCAGCAGTCTCTTTAATGAGCAGTTCTTC.

Only a few counts were recorded for this clone. The rearrangement uses TRBV6-1 and TRBJ2-7; D is undetermined. The germline CDR1 and CDR2 sequences are MNHNS and SASEGT. V was shortened by 10 bases and J by 0 bases, with 10 bases between the two germline ends. The CDR3 has 12 residues. CDR3 protein: CATVSSSYEQYF. CDR3 nucleotide sequence: TGTGCCACGGTTAGTTCCTCCTACGAGCAGTACTTC.

The chain joins TRBV29-1 to TRBJ1-4; TRBD1 might be the D (5 bases). Germline V gene data show CDR1 as SQVTM and CDR2 as ANQGSEA. The germline V and J ends were trimmed by 4 bases and 5 bases, with 11 bases remaining between them. This CDR3 spans 13 amino acids. CDR3 DNA sequence: TGCAGCGTTGTCGTCAGGGCAAATGAAAAACTGTTTTTT. This translates into CSVVVRANEKLFF.

As concerns this clone: Different DNA sequences within this sample yield the same CDR3. The V and J genes are TRBV6-5 and TRBJ1-1, with a tentative D call TRBD1 (5 bases). The germline V and J ends were trimmed by 0 bases and 0 bases, with 8 bases remaining between them. The germline V gene has CDR1 MNHEY and CDR2 SVGAGI. The CDR3 sequence is 15 residues long. The CDR3 region is CASSYSPGMNTEAFF. The CDR3 DNA is TGTGCCAGCAGTTACTCGCCAGGGATGAACACTGAAGCTTTCTTT.

This sequence joins TRBV5-8 and TRBJ1-5, with TRBD1 matching over 9 bases. Germline CDR1 and CDR2: SGHTS and YDEGEE. V shed 6 bases, J shed 2 bases, and the junction held 3 bases outside the gene matches. CDR3 length: 14 amino acids. The CDR3 reads CASNRQGGNQPQHF. The DNA of the CDR3 is TGTGCCAGCAACAGACAGGGGGGCAATCAGCCCCAGCATTTT.

The sample holds one count of this clone. The CDR3 loop reads CASSLRQGNSPLHF. Written as DNA, the CDR3 is TGTGCCAGTAGTCTTCGGCAGGGTAATTCACCCCTCCACTTT. The chain recombines TRBV19 with TRBJ1-6, with D perhaps matching TRBD1 (5 bases). The CDR3 extends over 14 amino acids. Per germline, CDR1 LNHDA and CDR2 SQIVND (reference sequence). V was trimmed by 5 bases and J by 6 bases, leaving 11 bases between them.

The chain combines TRBV4-1 with TRBJ1-1, with a tentative D call TRBD1 (5 bases). Trimming cost V 4 bases and J 5 bases, with 17 bases left between them. This CDR3 region has 15 residues. Germline values: CDR1 MGHRA, CDR2 YSYEKL. The CDR3 sequence is CASSRTPLGRTEAFF. The DNA for the CDR3 is TGCGCCAGCAGCCGAACCCCCCTGGGGCGGACTGAAGCTTTCTTT.

The chain employs TRBV6-1 and TRBJ2-7; 11 nucleotides match TRBD2. V was clipped by 2 bases and J by 3 bases; unmatched bases: 9. Germline-derived CDR1 and CDR2 are MNHNS and SASEGT. This CDR3 is built from 17 residues. This CDR3 reads CASSESASGGWVYEQYF. The CDR3 DNA reads as TGTGCCAGCAGTGAAAGCGCTAGCGGGGGGTGGGTCTACGAGCAGTACTTC.

This chain joins TRBV30 and TRBJ2-5; tentative D call: TRBD2 (6 bases). The CDR3 consists of 14 residues. V was shortened by 0 bases and J by 5 bases, with 13 bases between the two germline ends. Germline CDR1 GTSNPN, CDR2 SVGIG (reference sequence). CDR3 protein: CAWSVRSGGETQYF. The CDR3 DNA is TGTGCCTGGAGTGTGAGGTCAGGAGGGGAGACCCAGTACTTC.